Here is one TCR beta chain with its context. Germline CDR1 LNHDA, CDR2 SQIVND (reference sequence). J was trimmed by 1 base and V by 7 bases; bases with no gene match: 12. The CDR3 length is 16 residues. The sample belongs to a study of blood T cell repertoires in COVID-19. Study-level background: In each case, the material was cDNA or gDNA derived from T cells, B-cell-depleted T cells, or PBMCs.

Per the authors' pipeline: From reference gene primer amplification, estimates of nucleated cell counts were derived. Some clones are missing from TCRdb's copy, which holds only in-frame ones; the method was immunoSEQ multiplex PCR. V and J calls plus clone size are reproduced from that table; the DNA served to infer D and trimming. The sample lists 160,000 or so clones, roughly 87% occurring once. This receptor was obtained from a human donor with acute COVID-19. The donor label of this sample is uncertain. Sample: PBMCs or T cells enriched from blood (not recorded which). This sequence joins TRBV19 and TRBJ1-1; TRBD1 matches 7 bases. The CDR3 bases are TGTGCCAGTATCGATTGGAGGAGGGGGCGGAACACTGAAGCTTTCTTT. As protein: CASIDWRRGRNTEAFF. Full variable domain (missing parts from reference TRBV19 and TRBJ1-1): DGGITQSPKYLFRKEGQNVTLSCEQNLNHDAMYWYRQDPGQGLRLIYYSQIVNDFQKGDIAEGYSVSREKKESFPLTVTSAQKNPTAFYLCASIDWRRGRNTEAFFGQGTRLTVV.